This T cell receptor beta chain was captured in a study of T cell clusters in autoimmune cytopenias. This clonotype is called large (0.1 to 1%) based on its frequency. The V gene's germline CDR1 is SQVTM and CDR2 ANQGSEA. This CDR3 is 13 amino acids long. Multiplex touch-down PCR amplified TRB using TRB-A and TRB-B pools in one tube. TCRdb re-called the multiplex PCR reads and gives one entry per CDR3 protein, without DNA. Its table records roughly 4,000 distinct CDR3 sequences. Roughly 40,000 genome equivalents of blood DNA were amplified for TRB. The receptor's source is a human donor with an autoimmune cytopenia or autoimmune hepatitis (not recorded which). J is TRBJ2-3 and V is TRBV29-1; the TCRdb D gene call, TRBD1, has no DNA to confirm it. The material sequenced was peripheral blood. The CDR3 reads CSVARGVSDTQYF.